Listed below are T cell receptor beta chains from one sample, sequenced in a study of radiotherapy plus CTLA-4 blockade in lung cancer. Some clones are missing from TCRdb's copy, which holds only in-frame ones; the method was immunoSEQ multiplex PCR. Of 80,000 or so clones listed, 60% to 85% were seen once; the top ten hold around 4%. The sequencing here drew on peripheral blood, taken from a patient treated with radiotherapy plus ipilimumab. The receptors come from a human donor with non-small cell lung cancer who had a partial response to radiotherapy plus ipilimumab. Some clones in this sample may be carry-over from other donors' samples. Each CDR3 is given with its conserved first and last residue. The order of the fields is clone size, V gene, D gene, J gene, CDR3 protein, CDR3 DNA. A D gene is named only where the DNA matches it firmly. Expanded clones get a size class; other rows say once, few or many, or leave the size out.

.,TRBV11-2,TRBD1,TRBJ1-4,CASSLPGTANEKLFF,TGTGCCAGCAGCTTACCCGGGACAGCTAATGAAAAACTGTTTTTT
.,TRBV7-3,TRBD1,TRBJ2-6,CASSSPGTATRANVLTF,TGTGCCAGCAGCTCCCCGGGGACAGCCACCCGGGCCAACGTCCTGACTTTC
.,TRBV7-2,.,TRBJ1-2,CASSFARANYGYTF,TGTGCCAGCAGCTTCGCCAGGGCTAACTATGGCTACACCTTC
.,TRBV19,.,TRBJ2-5,CASSISGMRRETQYF,TGTGCCAGTAGTATCTCGGGGATGAGACGGGAGACCCAGTACTTC
.,TRBV27,TRBD1,TRBJ1-1,CASSLGQGATEAFF,TGTGCCAGCTCCCTGGGGCAGGGGGCCACTGAAGCTTTCTTT
.,TRBV11-2,.,TRBJ2-7,CASSPSPGVYEQYF,TGTGCCAGCAGCCCCTCCCCCGGGGTCTACGAGCAGTACTTC
few,TRBV28,.,TRBJ2-1,CASSLRAAEQFF,TGTGCCAGCAGTCTGAGGGCTGCCGAGCAGTTCTTC
.,TRBV21-1,.,TRBJ2-1,CASSGLLVSSYNEQFF,TGTGCCAGCAGCGGTCTACTAGTCTCTTCCTACAATGAGCAGTTCTTC
.,TRBV25-1,.,TRBJ2-5,CASSGGFGETQYF,TGTGCCAGCAGTGGAGGGTTTGGCGAGACCCAGTACTTC
.,TRBV7-2,.,TRBJ1-6,CASSPVGGTDNSPLHF,TGTGCCAGCAGCCCCGTGGGGGGGACGGATAATTCACCCCTCCACTTT